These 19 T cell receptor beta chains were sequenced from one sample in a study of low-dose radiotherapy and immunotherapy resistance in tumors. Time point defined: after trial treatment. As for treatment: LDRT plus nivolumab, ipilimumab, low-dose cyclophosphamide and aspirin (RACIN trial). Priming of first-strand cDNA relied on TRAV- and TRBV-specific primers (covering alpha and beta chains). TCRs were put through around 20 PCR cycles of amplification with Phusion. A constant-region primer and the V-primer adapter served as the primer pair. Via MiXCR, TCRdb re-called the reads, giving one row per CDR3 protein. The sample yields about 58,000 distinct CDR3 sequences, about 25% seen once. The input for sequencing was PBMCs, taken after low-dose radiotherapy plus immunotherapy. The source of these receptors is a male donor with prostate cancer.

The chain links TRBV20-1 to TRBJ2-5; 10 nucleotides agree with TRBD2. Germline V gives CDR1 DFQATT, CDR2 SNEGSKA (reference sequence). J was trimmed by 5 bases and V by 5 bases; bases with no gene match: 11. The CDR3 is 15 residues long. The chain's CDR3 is CSAETSGRASETQYF. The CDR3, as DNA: TGCAGTGCTGAGACAAGCGGGAGGGCCTCGGAGACCCAGTACTTC.

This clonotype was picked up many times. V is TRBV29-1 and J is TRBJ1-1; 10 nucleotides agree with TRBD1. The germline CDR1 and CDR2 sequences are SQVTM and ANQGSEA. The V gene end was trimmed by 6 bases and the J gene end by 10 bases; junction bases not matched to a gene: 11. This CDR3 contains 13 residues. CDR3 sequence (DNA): TGCAGCGTCGTGACGGACAGGGGGAAACCAGCTTTCTTT. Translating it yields CSVVTDRGKPAFF.

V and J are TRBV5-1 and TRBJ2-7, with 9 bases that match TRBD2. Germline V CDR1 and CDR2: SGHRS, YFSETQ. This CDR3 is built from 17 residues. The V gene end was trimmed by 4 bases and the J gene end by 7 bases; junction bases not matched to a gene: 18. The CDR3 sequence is CASSIRGLAESYNEQYF. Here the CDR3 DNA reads TGCGCCAGCAGCATACGGGGACTAGCAGAGTCCTACAATGAGCAGTACTTC.

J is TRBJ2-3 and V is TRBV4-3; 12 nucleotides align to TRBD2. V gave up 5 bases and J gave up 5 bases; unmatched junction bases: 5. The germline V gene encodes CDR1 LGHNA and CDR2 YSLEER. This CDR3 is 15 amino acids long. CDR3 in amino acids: CASSRRLAGEDTQYF. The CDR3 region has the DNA TGCGCCAGCAGCAGGAGACTAGCGGGGGAAGATACGCAGTATTTT.

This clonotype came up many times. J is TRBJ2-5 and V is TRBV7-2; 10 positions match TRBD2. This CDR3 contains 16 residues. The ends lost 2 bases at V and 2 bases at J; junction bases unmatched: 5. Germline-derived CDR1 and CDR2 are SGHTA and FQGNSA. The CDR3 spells CASSLLAGARQETQYF. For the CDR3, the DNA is TGTGCCAGCAGCTTACTAGCGGGGGCGAGACAAGAGACCCAGTACTTC.

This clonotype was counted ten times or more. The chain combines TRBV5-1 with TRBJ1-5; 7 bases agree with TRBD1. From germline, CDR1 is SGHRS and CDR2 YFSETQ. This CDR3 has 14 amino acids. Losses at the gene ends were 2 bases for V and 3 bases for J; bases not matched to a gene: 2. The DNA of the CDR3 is TGCGCCAGCAGCTTTGGACAGGACAATCAGCCCCAGCATTTT. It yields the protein CASSFGQDNQPQHF.

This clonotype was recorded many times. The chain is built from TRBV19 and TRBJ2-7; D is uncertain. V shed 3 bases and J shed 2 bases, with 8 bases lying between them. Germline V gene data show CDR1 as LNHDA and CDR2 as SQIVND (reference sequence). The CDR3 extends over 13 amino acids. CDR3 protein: CASSMTTTYEQYF. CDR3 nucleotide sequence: TGTGCCAGTAGTATGACAACCACCTACGAGCAGTACTTC.

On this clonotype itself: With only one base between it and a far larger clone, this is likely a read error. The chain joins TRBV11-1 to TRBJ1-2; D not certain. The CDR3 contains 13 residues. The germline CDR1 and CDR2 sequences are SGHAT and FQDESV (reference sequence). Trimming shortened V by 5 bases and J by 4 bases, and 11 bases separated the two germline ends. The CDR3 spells CASSVLQIYGYTF. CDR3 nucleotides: TGTGCCAGCAGCGTGTTGCAGATCTATGGCTACACCTTC.

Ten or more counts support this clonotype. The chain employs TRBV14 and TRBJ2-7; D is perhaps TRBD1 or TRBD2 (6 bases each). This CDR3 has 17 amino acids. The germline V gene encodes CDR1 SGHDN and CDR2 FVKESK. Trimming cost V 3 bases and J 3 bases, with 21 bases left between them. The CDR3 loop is CASSHSTRTAYHYEQYF. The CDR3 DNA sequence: TGTGCCAGCAGCCACTCGACTAGGACAGCCTACCACTACGAGCAGTACTTC.

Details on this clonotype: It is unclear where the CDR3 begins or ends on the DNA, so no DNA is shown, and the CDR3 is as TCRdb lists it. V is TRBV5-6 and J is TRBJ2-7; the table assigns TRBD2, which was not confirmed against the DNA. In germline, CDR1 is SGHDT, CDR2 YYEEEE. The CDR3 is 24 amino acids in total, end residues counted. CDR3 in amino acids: CASTNQTSMYLCASGAQSSYEQYF.

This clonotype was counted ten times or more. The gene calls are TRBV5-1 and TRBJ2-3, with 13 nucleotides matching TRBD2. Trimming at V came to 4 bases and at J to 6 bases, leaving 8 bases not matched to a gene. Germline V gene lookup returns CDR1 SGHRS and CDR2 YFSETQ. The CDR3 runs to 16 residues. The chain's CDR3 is CASSVRTSGRLDTQYF. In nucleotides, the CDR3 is TGCGCCAGCAGCGTTAGGACTAGCGGGAGATTGGATACGCAGTATTTT.

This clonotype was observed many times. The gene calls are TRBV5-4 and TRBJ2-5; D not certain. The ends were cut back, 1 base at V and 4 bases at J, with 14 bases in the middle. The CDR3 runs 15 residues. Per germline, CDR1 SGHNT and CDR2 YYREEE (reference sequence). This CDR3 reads CASSLSLGVGETQYF. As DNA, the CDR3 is TGTGCCAGCAGCTTGAGTCTGGGTGTCGGAGAGACCCAGTACTTC.

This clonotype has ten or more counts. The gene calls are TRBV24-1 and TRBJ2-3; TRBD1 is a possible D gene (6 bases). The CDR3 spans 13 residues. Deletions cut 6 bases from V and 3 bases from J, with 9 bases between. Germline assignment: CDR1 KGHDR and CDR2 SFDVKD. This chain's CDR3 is CATSRQGTDTQYF. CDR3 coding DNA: TGTGCCACCAGTCGGCAGGGGACAGATACGCAGTATTTT.

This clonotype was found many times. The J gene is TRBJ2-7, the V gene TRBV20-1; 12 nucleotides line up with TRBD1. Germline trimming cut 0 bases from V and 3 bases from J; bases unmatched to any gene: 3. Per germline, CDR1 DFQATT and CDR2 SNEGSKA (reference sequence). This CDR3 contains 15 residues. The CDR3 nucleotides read TGCAGTGCTAGAGAGGGGACAGGGGGCTTCTACGAGCAGTACTTC. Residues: CSAREGTGGFYEQYF.

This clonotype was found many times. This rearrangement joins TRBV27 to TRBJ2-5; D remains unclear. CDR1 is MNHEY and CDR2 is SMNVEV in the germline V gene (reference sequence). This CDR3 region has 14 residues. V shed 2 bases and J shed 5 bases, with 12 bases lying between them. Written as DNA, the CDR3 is TGTGCCAGCAGTTTAGGCCCCGTGGCTGAGACCCAGTACTTC. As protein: CASSLGPVAETQYF.

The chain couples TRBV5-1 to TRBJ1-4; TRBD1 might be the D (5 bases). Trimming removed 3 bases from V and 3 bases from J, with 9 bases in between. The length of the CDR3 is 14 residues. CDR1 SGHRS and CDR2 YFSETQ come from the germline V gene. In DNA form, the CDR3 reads TGCGCCAGCAGCTCGGGACGGCCTAATGAAAAACTGTTTTTT. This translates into CASSSGRPNEKLFF.

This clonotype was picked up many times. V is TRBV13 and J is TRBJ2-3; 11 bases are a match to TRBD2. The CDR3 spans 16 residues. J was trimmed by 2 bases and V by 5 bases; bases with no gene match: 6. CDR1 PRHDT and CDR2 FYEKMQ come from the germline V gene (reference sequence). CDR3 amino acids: CASSRQLAGATDTQYF. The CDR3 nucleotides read TGTGCCAGCAGCCGACAACTAGCGGGGGCCACAGATACGCAGTATTTT.

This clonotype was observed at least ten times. The DNA for the CDR3 is TGCAGCGTTGATAAGGGAAGCTCCTACGAGCAGTACTTC. Encoded protein: CSVDKGSSYEQYF. V usage is TRBV29-1 and J usage is TRBJ2-7, with D unclear. Per germline, CDR1 SQVTM and CDR2 ANQGSEA. The CDR3 length is 13 residues. Trimming left V 3 bases short and J 0 bases short, with 9 bases between.

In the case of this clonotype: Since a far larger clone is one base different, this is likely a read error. CDR3 coding DNA: TGTGCCAGCGGCCCTAGCGGGGGGGCTGGAAAAGATACGCAGTATTTT. Amino acids: CASGPSGGAGKDTQYF. The genes are TRBV25-1 and TRBJ2-3; TRBD2 aligns across 12 bases. The germline V gene has CDR1 MGHDK and CDR2 SYGVNS. The CDR3 extends over 16 amino acids. Losses at the gene ends were 8 bases for V and 5 bases for J; bases not matched to a gene: 11.